These 17 T cell receptor beta chains were sequenced from one sample in a study of T cells in Graves' hyperthyroidism and ophthalmopathy. There were TCR beta CDR3 regions amplified from RNA transcripts. The HTBI set primed first-round TCR CDR3 RT-PCR. TCRdb redid the calling of the multiplex PCR reads with MiXCR, one entry per CDR3 protein. The table includes about 420,000 distinct CDR3 sequences, 15% to 18% detected once. Sequencing used blood. These receptors were taken from a woman under 30 with Graves' hyperthyroidism.

This clonotype was detected many times. V usage is TRBV30 and J usage is TRBJ1-3; the D gene is possibly TRBD1 (6 bases). This CDR3 has 14 amino acids. Trimming removed 4 bases at V and 0 bases at J, with 10 bases between. Germline CDR1 and CDR2: GTSNPN and SVGIG (reference sequence). In nucleotides, the CDR3 is TGTGCCTGGAACACAGGGACCTCTGGAAACACCATATATTTT. Amino acids: CAWNTGTSGNTIYF.

A few counts support this clonotype. This may be a read error, as it is one base from a much larger clone. J is TRBJ2-6 and V is TRBV12-3 or TRBV12-4; perhaps D is TRBD1 or TRBD2 (5 bases each). The CDR3 has 16 amino acids. The CDR3 loop reads CASSPPERGLANALTF. The CDR3 region has the DNA TGTGCCAGCAGTCCCCCAGAGAGGGGCCTGGCCAACGCCCTGACTTTC.

This clonotype has a count of ten or more. This chain links TRBV6-5 with TRBJ2-3; TRBD2 matches 11 bases. CDR3 length equals 16 residues. Germline CDR1 MNHEY, CDR2 SVGAGI. V gave up 2 bases and J gave up 7 bases; unmatched junction bases: 8. The CDR3 sequence is CASSYVASGRLYTQYF. The DNA of the CDR3 is TGTGCCAGCAGTTACGTGGCTAGCGGGAGGCTCTATACGCAGTATTTT.

V usage is TRBV12-3 or TRBV12-4 and J usage is TRBJ2-2, with D unresolved. The CDR3 spans 13 residues. With 5 bases removed from V and 3 bases from J, the gap between germline ends came to 7 bases. CDR3: CASSIRDTGELFF. The CDR3 DNA is TGTGCCAGCAGTATACGGGACACCGGGGAGCTGTTTTTT.

This sequence joins TRBV12-3 or TRBV12-4 and TRBJ2-3; 10 bases match TRBD2. The V and J ends lost 0 bases and 4 bases, in that order; junction bases with no gene match: 4. CDR3 length: 16 residues. CDR3 region: CASSLARLAGADTQYF. For the CDR3, the DNA is TGTGCCAGCAGTTTAGCCAGACTAGCGGGCGCAGATACGCAGTATTTT.

This clonotype was observed many times. The CDR3 sequence: CASSLRASGGTADTQYF. The CDR3 DNA follows: TGTGCCAGCAGCTTAAGGGCTAGCGGGGGGACGGCAGATACGCAGTATTTT. The chain combines TRBV7-3 with TRBJ2-3; 11 nucleotides line up with TRBD2. V trimming: 1 base; J trimming: 4 bases; junction bases outside the gene matches: 7. Germline assignment: CDR1 SGHTA and CDR2 FQGTGA. This CDR3 comprises 17 residues.

The chain carries TRBV5-1 and TRBJ1-2; no clear D gene. From germline, CDR1 is SGHRS and CDR2 YFSETQ. V lost 2 bases and J lost 1, with 9 bases in between. This CDR3 has 14 amino acids. CDR3 sequence: CASSFGYINYGYTF. The CDR3 bases are TGCGCCAGCAGCTTTGGTTATATTAACTATGGCTACACCTTC.

This clonotype has a count of ten or more. The rearrangement uses TRBV2 and TRBJ1-5; the D is unclear. There are 13 residues in the CDR3. The V end was cut by 2 bases, the J end by 2 bases, with 4 bases between. Per the germline V gene, CDR1 is SNHLY and CDR2 is FYNNEI. As DNA, the CDR3 is TGTGCCAGCAGTGAAACTGGCAATCAGCCCCAGCATTTT. Translation gives CASSETGNQPQHF.

This clonotype appeared many times. The chain's CDR3 is CASSSSGTSPNEQFF. The DNA for the CDR3 is TGTGCCAGCAGCTCCTCCGGGACTAGCCCCAATGAGCAGTTCTTC. The V gene is TRBV7-9, the J gene TRBJ2-1; 9 nucleotides match TRBD2. Germline CDR1 reads SEHNR; CDR2 reads FQNEAQ (reference sequence). The J segment lost 6 bases and the V segment lost 4 bases, leaving 7 bases of the junction unmatched. The CDR3 is 15 amino acids.

This clonotype was picked up many times. V gene TRBV18 combines with J gene TRBJ2-7; D possibly uses TRBD1 or TRBD2 (5 bases each). The length of the CDR3 is 13 residues. The V gene's germline CDR1 is KGHSH and CDR2 LQKENI. The V end lost 3 bases, the J end lost 7 bases, and 13 bases lay between the germline ends. For the CDR3, the DNA is TGTGCCAGCTCACCGGGGACCTTCCAAGAGCAGTACTTC. Protein sequence: CASSPGTFQEQYF.

Ten or more counts support this clonotype. The chain joins TRBV20-1 to TRBJ1-5; TRBD1 agrees at 9 bases. V was pared by 3 bases and J by 6 bases, with 3 bases of the junction left unmatched. The germline V gene encodes CDR1 DFQATT and CDR2 SNEGSKA (reference sequence). This CDR3 has 13 residues. The CDR3 sequence is CSASTGGFQPQHF. In nucleotides, the CDR3 is TGCAGTGCTAGCACAGGGGGCTTTCAGCCCCAGCATTTT.

This clonotype was picked up many times. The chain links TRBV6-5 to TRBJ1-6; 12 nucleotides line up with TRBD1. The V gene end was trimmed by 0 bases and the J gene end by 10 bases; junction bases not matched to a gene: 4. This CDR3 spans 16 amino acids. CDR1 and CDR2 (germline): MNHEY, SVGAGI. In DNA, the CDR3 is TGTGCCAGCAGTTACTCGGGGACAGGGGGCCAGTCACCCCTCCACTTT. This encodes CASSYSGTGGQSPLHF.

This clonotype has more than one count but fewer than ten. The chain has TRBV9 and TRBJ2-5; the D gene is possibly TRBD1 (6 bases). The CDR3 covers 15 residues. The V end lost 4 bases, the J end lost 2 bases, and 15 bases lay between the germline ends. Germline V CDR1 and CDR2: SGDLS, YYNGEE. CDR3 nucleotides: TGTGCCAGCAGCCCCCGCTGGGGGCGGCAAGAGACCCAGTACTTC. It codes for CASSPRWGRQETQYF.

This clonotype was recorded many times. V usage is TRBV29-1 and J usage is TRBJ2-5, with D perhaps being TRBD1 or TRBD2 (5 bases each). The V end lost 4 bases, the J end lost 4 bases, and 7 bases lay between the germline ends. Looked up from germline, CDR1 is SQVTM and CDR2 is ANQGSEA. The CDR3 covers 11 residues. DNA for the CDR3: TGCAGCGTTGTGAGGGGAGAGACCCAGTACTTC. Translating it yields CSVVRGETQYF.

Concerning this clonotype: A read error may produce the germline difference seen at one junction end. This chain connects TRBV18 to TRBJ2-7; D call uncertain. The CDR3 has 16 residues. Germline values: CDR1 KGHSH, CDR2 LQKENI. CDR3 in amino acids: CASSPVGQPPEYEQHF. CDR3 bases: TGTGCCAGCTCACCTGTCGGGCAACCTCCAGAGTACGAGCAGCACTTC. Drawing the rest from reference TRBV18 and TRBJ2-7, the complete variable domain is NAGVMQNPRHLVRRRGQEARLRCSPMKGHSHVYWYRQLPEEGLKFMVYLQKENIIDESGMPKERFSAEFPKEGPSILRIQQVVRGDSAAYFCASSPVGQPPEYEQHFGPGTRLTVT.

The chain uses TRBV30 and TRBJ2-2; D unresolved. Germline assignment: CDR1 GTSNPN and CDR2 SVGIG (reference sequence). The CDR3 has 13 amino acids. The V and J ends lost 4 bases and 3 bases respectively, with 9 bases between them. This chain's CDR3 is CAWKWEYTGELFF. For the CDR3, the DNA is TGTGCCTGGAAGTGGGAATACACCGGGGAGCTGTTTTTT.

In regard to this clonotype: With a much larger clone just one base away, this may be a read error. The chain uses TRBV30 and TRBJ2-3; D unclear. The end of the DNA is better explained by TRBJ1-5, so the J call may be wrong. This CDR3 is built from 13 residues. CDR1 is GTSNPN, CDR2 SVGIG, per germline (reference sequence). The CDR3 coding sequence is TGTGCCTGGAGTGAGGGCCCCACAGATACGCAGCATTTT. Residues: CAWSEGPTDTQHF.